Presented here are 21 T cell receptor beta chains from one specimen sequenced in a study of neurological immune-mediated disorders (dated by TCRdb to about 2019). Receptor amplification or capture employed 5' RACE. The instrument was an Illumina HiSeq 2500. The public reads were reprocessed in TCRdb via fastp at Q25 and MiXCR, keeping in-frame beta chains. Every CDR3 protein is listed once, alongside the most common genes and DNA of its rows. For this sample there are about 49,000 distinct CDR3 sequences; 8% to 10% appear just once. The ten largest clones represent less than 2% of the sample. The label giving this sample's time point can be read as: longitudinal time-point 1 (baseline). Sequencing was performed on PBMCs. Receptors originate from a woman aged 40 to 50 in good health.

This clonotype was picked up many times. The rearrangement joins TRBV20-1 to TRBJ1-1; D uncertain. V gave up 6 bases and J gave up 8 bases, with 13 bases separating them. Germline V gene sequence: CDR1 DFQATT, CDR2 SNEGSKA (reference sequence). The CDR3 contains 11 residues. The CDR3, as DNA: TGCAGTGCCACGTGGATGGCCGAAGCTTTCTTT. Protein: CSATWMAEAFF.

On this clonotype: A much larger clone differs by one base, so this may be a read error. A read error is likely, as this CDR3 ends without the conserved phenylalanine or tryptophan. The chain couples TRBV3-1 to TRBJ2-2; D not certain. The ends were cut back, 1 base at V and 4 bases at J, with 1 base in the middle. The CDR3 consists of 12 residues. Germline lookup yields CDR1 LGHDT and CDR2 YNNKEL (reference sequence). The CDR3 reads CASSQATGELFL. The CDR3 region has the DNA TGTGCCAGCAGCCAAGCCACCGGGGAGCTGTTTTTG.

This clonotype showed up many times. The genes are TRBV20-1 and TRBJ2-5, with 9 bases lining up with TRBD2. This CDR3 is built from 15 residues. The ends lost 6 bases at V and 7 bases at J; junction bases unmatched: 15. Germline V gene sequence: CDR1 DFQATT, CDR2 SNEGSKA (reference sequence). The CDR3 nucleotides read TGCAGTGCCTCCAGCGGGGGGACCCAGGTCGGGACCCAGTACTTC. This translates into CSASSGGTQVGTQYF.

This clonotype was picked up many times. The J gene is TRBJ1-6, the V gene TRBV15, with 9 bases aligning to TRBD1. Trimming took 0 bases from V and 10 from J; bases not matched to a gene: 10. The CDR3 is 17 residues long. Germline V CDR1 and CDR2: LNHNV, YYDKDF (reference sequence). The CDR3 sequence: CATSRDRATGGASPLHF. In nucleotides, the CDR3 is TGTGCCACCAGCAGAGATCGTGCCACAGGGGGCGCATCACCCCTCCACTTT.

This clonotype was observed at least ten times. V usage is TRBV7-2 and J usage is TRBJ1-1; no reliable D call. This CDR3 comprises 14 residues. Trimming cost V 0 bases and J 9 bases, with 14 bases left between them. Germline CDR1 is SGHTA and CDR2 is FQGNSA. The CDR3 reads CASSLARTALKAFF. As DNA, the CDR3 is TGTGCCAGCAGCTTAGCGCGAACAGCCCTAAAAGCTTTCTTT. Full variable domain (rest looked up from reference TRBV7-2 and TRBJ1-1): GAGVSQSPSNKVTEKGKDVELRCDPISGHTALYWYRQSLGQGLEFLIYFQGNSAPDKSGLPSDRFSAERTGGSVSTLTIQRTQQEDSAVYLCASSLARTALKAFFGQGTRLTVV.

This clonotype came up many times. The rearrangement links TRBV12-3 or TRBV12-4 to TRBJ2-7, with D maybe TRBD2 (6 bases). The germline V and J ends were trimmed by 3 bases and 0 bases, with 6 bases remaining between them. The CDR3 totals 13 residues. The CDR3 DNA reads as TGTGCCAGCAGTTTGGGACTCTCCTACGAGCAGTACTTC. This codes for CASSLGLSYEQYF.

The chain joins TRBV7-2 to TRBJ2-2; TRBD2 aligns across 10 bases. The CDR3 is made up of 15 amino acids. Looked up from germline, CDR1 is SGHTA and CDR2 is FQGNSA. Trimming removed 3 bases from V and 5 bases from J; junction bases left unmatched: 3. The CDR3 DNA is TGTGCCAGCAGCTTCGGTAGCGGGAGGACCGGGGAGCTGTTTTTT. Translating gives CASSFGSGRTGELFF. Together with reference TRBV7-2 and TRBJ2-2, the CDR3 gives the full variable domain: GAGVSQSPSNKVTEKGKDVELRCDPISGHTALYWYRQSLGQGLEFLIYFQGNSAPDKSGLPSDRFSAERTGGSVSTLTIQRTQQEDSAVYLCASSFGSGRTGELFFGEGSRLTVL.

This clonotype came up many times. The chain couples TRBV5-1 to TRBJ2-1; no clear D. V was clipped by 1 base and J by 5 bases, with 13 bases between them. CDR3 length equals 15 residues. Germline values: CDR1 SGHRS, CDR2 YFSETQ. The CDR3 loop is CASSLIGYGHNEQFF. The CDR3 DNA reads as TGCGCCAGCAGCTTGATCGGGTACGGCCACAATGAGCAGTTCTTC.

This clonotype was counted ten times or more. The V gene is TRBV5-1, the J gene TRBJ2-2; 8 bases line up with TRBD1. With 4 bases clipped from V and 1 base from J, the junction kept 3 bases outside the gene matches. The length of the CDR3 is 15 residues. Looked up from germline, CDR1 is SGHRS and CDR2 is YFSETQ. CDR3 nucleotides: TGCGCCAGCAGCGTGACAGGGGAGAACACCGGGGAGCTGTTTTTT. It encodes CASSVTGENTGELFF.

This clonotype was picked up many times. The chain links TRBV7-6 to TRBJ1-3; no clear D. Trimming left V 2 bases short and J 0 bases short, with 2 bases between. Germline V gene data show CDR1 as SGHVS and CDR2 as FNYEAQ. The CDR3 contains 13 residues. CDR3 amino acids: CASSLPSGNTIYF. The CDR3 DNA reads TGTGCCAGCAGCTTACCCTCTGGAAACACCATATATTTT.

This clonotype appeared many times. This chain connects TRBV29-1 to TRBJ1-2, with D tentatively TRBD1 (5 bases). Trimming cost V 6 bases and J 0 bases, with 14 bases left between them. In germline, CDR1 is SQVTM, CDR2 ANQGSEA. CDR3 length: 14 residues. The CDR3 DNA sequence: TGCAGCGTGAACCACAGGCTCACTAACTATGGCTACACCTTC. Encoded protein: CSVNHRLTNYGYTF.

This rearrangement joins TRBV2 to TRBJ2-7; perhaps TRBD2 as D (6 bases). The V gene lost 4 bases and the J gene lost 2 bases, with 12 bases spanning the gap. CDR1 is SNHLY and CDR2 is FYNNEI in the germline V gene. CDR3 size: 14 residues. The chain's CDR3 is CASSVRGNTYEQYF. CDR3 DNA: TGTGCCAGCAGTGTTCGGGGGAATACCTACGAGCAGTACTTC.

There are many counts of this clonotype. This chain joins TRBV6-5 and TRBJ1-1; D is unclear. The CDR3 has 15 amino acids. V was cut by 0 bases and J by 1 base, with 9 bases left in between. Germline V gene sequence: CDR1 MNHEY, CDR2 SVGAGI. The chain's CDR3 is CASSYSRAGNTEAFF. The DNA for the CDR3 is TGTGCCAGCAGTTACTCTCGGGCCGGGAACACTGAAGCTTTCTTT.

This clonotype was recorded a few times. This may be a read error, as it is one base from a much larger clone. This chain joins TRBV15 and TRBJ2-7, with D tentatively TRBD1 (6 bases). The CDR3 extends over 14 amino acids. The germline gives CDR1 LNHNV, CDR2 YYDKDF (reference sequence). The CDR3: CVTSRAGALYEQYF. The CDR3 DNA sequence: TGTGTCACCAGCAGAGCAGGGGCCCTCTACGAGCAGTACTTC.

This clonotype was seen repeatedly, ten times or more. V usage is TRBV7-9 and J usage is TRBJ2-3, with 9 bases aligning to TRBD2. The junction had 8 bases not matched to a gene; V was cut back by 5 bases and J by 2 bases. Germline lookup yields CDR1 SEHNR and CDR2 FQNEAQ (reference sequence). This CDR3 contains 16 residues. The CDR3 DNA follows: TGTGCCAGCAGCCGTAACCTAGCGGGGCTCACAGATACGCAGTATTTT. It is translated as CASSRNLAGLTDTQYF.

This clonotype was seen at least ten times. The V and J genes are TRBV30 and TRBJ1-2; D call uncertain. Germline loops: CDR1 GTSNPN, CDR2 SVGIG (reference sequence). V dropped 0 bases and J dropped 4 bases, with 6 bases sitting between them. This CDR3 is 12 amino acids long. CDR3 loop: CAWSVTVYGYTF. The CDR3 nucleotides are TGTGCCTGGAGTGTCACAGTCTATGGCTACACCTTC. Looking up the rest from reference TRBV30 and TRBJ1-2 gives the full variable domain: SQTIHQWPATLVQPVGSPLSLECTVEGTSNPNLYWYRQAAGRGLQLLFYSVGIGQISSEVPQNLSASRPQDRQFILSSKKLLLSDSGFYLCAWSVTVYGYTFGSGTRLTVV.

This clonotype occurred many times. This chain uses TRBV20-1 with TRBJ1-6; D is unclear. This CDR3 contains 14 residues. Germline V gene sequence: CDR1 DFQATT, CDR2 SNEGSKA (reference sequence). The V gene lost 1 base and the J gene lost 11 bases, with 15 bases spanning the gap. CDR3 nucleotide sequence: TGCAGTGCTAGAGGACCGGGTGGAGGTCCACCCCTCCACTTT. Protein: CSARGPGGGPPLHF.

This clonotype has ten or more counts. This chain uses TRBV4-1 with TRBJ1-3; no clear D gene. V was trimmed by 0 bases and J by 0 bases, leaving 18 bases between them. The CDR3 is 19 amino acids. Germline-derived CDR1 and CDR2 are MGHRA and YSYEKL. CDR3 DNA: TGCGCCAGCAGCCAAGACGTAGAAGAGGGTAGGCTCTCTGGAAACACCATATATTTT. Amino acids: CASSQDVEEGRLSGNTIYF.

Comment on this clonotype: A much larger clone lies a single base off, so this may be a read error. CDR3 sequence reads: CASSTSVSNEKLFF. The CDR3 bases are TGTGCCAGCAGCACCAGTGTTTCTAATGAAAAACTGTTTTTT. This rearrangement joins TRBV7-6 to TRBJ1-4; D not resolved. This CDR3 has 14 amino acids. Trimming took 5 bases from V and 3 from J, leaving 10 bases between them. The germline V gene has CDR1 SGHVS and CDR2 FNYEAQ.

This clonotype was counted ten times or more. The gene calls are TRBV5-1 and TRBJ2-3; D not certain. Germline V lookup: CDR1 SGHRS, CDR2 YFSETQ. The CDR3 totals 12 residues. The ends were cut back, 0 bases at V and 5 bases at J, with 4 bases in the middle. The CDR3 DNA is TGCGCCAGCAGCTTGGAGGGAGATACGCAGTATTTT. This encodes CASSLEGDTQYF. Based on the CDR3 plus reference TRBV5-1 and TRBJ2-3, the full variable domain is KAGVTQTPRYLIKTRGQQVTLSCSPISGHRSVSWYQQTPGQGLQFLFEYFSETQRNKGNFPGRFSGRQFSNSRSEMNVSTLELGDSALYLCASSLEGDTQYFGPGTRLTVL.

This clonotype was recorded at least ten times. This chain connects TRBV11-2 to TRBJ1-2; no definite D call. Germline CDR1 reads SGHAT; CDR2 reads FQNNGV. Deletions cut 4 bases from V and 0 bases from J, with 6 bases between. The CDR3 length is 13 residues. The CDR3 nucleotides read TGTGCCAGCAGCTCTAGGGCTAACTATGGCTACACCTTC. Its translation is CASSSRANYGYTF. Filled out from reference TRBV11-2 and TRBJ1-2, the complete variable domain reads EAGVAQSPRYKIIEKRQSVAFWCNPISGHATLYWYQQILGQGPKLLIQFQNNGVVDDSQLPKDRFSAERLKGVDSTLKIQPAKLEDSAVYLCASSSRANYGYTFGSGTRLTVV.